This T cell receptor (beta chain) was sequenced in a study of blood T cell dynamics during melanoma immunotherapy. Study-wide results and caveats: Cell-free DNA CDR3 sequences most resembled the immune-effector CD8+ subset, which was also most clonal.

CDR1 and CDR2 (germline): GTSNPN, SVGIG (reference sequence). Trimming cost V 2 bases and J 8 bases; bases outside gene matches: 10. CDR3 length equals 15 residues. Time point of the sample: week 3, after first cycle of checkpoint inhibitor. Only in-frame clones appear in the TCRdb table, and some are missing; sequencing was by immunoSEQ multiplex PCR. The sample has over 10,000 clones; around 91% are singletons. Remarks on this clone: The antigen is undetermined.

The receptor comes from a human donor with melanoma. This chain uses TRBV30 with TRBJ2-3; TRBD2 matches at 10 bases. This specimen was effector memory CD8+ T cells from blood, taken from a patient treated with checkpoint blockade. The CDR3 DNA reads TGTGCCTGGAGTAGGGCTAGCGGGAGAAATCCTACGCAGTATTTT. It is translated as CAWSRASGRNPTQYF.